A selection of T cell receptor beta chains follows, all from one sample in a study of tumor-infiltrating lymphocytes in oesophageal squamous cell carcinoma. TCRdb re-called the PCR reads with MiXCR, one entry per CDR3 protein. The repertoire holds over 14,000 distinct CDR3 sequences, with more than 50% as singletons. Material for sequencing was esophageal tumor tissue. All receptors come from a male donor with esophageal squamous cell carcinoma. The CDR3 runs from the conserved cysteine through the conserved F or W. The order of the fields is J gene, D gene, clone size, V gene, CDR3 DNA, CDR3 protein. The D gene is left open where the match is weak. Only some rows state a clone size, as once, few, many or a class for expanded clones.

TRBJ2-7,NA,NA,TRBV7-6,TGTGCCAGCAGCTCGATGGACTTCTCGGGCGAGCAGTACTTC,CASSSMDFSGEQYF
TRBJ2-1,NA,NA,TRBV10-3,TGTGCCATCAGTGGTGGGAGCGCCTACAATGAGCAGTTCTTC,CAISGGSAYNEQFF
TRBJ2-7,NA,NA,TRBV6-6,TGTGCCAGCAGTGAGCCGGGGACATCCTACGAGCAGTACTTC,CASSEPGTSYEQYF
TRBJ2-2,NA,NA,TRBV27,TGTGCCAGCAGCCTGACAAGCAACACCGGGGAGCTGTTTTTT,CASSLTSNTGELFF
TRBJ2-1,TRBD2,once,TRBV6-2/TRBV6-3,TGTGCCAGCAGTTACTCAAGCCGGGAGAGCGGGAGGGCGACCCACGGTCAGTTCTTC,CASSYSSRESGRATHGQFF
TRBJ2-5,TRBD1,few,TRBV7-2,TGTGCCAGCAGCTTATGGGCAGGGGGACAAGAGACCCAGTACTTC,CASSLWAGGQETQYF
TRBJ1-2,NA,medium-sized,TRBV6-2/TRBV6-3,TGTGCCAGCAGTTACTTCGTACCGAAAACAGGGACTCAAGGCTACACCTTC,CASSYFVPKTGTQGYTF
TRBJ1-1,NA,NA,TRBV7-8,TGTGCCAGCAGCTTAGTTGGGATAATGAACACTGAAGCTTTCTTT,CASSLVGIMNTEAFF
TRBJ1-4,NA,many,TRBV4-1,TGCGCCAGCAGCCAAGATCTCTGGGCAACTAATGAAAAACTGTTTTTT,CASSQDLWATNEKLFF
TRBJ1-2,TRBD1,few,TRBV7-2,TGTGCCAGCAGCCCCGACAGGGGAACATATGGCTACACCTTC,CASSPDRGTYGYTF
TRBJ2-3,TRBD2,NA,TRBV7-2,TGTGCCAGCAGCCCCGGACTAGCAGCAGATACGCAGTATTTT,CASSPGLAADTQYF
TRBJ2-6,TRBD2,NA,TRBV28,TGTGCCAGCAGCGATAGCGGGAGCAACTCCGTCCTGACTTTC,CASSDSGSNSVLTF
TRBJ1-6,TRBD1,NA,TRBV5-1,TGCGCCAGCAGCTTCTCTGGACAGGGGTATAATTCACCCCTCCACTTT,CASSFSGQGYNSPLHF